One and the same sample provided the 23 T cell receptor beta chains below, sequenced in a study of blood T cell repertoires in COVID-19. Assay: immunoSEQ multiplex PCR; the TCRdb copy retains only in-frame clones and omits some. The table has about 150,000 clones, 65% to 90% seen once. Sequences were obtained from peripheral blood. The receptors were sampled from a woman aged 45-59 years in a cohort sampled during active or convalescent COVID-19.

J is TRBJ2-1 and V is TRBV19; maybe TRBD1 (6 bases). V was clipped by 1 base and J by 2 bases, with 6 bases between them. Germline V lookup: CDR1 LNHDA, CDR2 SQIVND (reference sequence). This CDR3 has 14 residues. The CDR3 region has the DNA TGTGCCAGTAGTATAGGGGGGCCCTACAATGAGCAGTTCTTC. Translated, it gives CASSIGGPYNEQFF. Together with reference TRBV19 and TRBJ2-1, the CDR3 gives the full variable domain: DGGITQSPKYLFRKEGQNVTLSCEQNLNHDAMYWYRQDPGQGLRLIYYSQIVNDFQKGDIAEGYSVSREKKESFPLTVTSAQKNPTAFYLCASSIGGPYNEQFFGPGTRLTVL.

This rearrangement joins TRBV23-1 to TRBJ1-3, with 7 nucleotides matching TRBD1. TRBV23-1 is known as an ORF, though its function is uncertain. After removal of 3 bases from V and 4 bases from J, the junction contained 3 bases not matched to a gene. This CDR3 is built from 14 residues. For the CDR3, the DNA is TGCGCCAGCAGTCACGGGACAGCGGGAAACACCATATATTTT. It codes for CASSHGTAGNTIYF.

In its sample, this clone was seen once. The chain joins TRBV11-2 to TRBJ2-7; TRBD2 matches 11 bases. V shed 1 base and J 7 bases; nucleotides not matched to a gene: 3. Germline V gives CDR1 SGHAT, CDR2 FQNNGV. The CDR3 covers 14 residues. CDR3 amino acids: CASSLGGTSGEQYF. The CDR3 DNA reads TGTGCCAGCAGCTTAGGCGGGACTAGCGGAGAGCAGTACTTC.

The chain is built from TRBV6-4 and TRBJ2-5, with TRBD2 matching over 9 bases. Germline CDR1 is MRHNA and CDR2 is SNTAGT. The V gene end was trimmed by 0 bases and the J gene end by 5 bases; junction bases not matched to a gene: 7. This CDR3 region has 16 residues. The CDR3 protein is CASSDSGGGAVETQYF. CDR3 DNA sequence: TGTGCCAGCAGTGACTCCGGCGGGGGGGCCGTTGAGACCCAGTACTTC.

This chain links TRBV11-2 with TRBJ2-7; D possibly corresponds to TRBD1 (6 bases). Trimming removed 5 bases from V and 3 bases from J, with 11 bases in between. Germline assignment: CDR1 SGHAT and CDR2 FQNNGV. The CDR3 consists of 13 residues. The CDR3 sequence: CASSPDRNYEQYF. The CDR3 DNA reads as TGTGCCAGCAGCCCGGACAGAAACTACGAGCAGTACTTC.

The chain is built from TRBV6-5 and TRBJ1-5; D is possibly TRBD1 (5 bases). The CDR3 has 13 residues. Deletions cut 8 bases from V and 1 base from J, with 9 bases between. Looked up from germline, CDR1 is MNHEY and CDR2 is SVGAGI. The CDR3, as DNA: TGTGCCAGCCGCAGACAGAGCAATCAGCCCCAGCATTTT. Translation: CASRRQSNQPQHF.

The J gene is TRBJ2-7, the V gene TRBV18, with TRBD2 matching over 13 bases. The CDR3 is made up of 16 amino acids. The V segment lost 4 bases and the J segment 5 bases; nucleotides outside the gene matches: 8. The V gene's germline CDR1 is KGHSH and CDR2 LQKENI. DNA of the CDR3: TGTGCCAGCTCACGGGGGACTAGCGGGGCCGTCCACGAGCAGTACTTC. This translates into CASSRGTSGAVHEQYF.

This clone occurred a few times. The chain uses TRBV10-3 and TRBJ2-2; 7 nucleotides align to TRBD1. The junction had 11 bases not matched to a gene; V was cut back by 9 bases and J by 1 base. The CDR3 is made up of 16 amino acids. Germline V gene lookup returns CDR1 ENHRY and CDR2 SYGVKD. CDR3 sequence reads: CAMAPRQGQNTGELFF. The CDR3 DNA sequence: TGTGCCATGGCGCCCCGACAGGGTCAGAACACCGGGGAGCTGTTTTTT.

This chain joins TRBV18 and TRBJ1-2; weak D call: TRBD1 (5 bases). Germline CDR1 KGHSH, CDR2 LQKENI. The CDR3 runs 14 residues. Trimming took off 3 bases at V and 3 bases at J, with 11 bases between the two ends. The DNA of the CDR3 is TGTGCCAGCTCACCGCGACAGATGCACTATGGCTACACCTTC. Its translation is CASSPRQMHYGYTF.

V usage is TRBV7-8 and J usage is TRBJ1-5; D uncertain. Germline V CDR1 and CDR2: SGHVS, FQNEAQ. V was clipped by 1 base and J by 2 bases, with 15 bases between them. The CDR3 is 17 residues long. Here the CDR3 DNA reads TGTGCCAGCAGCTTAGTTCGGAGGGCAGCGGGCAATCAGCCCCAGCATTTT. Protein sequence: CASSLVRRAAGNQPQHF.

This clone was found once. The V gene is TRBV12-3 or TRBV12-4, the J gene TRBJ1-2, with D possibly matching TRBD1 (6 bases). There are 12 residues in the CDR3. Trimming left V 4 bases short and J 8 bases short, with 11 bases between. CDR3 sequence: CASSYRVKGYTF. The CDR3 DNA reads TGTGCCAGCAGTTACAGGGTTAAAGGCTACACCTTC.

The V call is TRBV27, the J call TRBJ2-7; TRBD1 agrees at 7 bases. CDR3 size: 13 residues. Germline V gene lookup returns CDR1 MNHEY and CDR2 SMNVEV (reference sequence). Trimming at V came to 6 bases and at J to 5 bases, leaving 7 bases not matched to a gene. The CDR3 region has the DNA TGTGCCAGCAGCCTGACAGGGAGCAACGAGCAGTACTTC. Translated: CASSLTGSNEQYF.

CDR3 protein: CASSSTSGGWETQYF. Here the CDR3 DNA reads TGCGCCAGCAGCAGCACTAGCGGGGGCTGGGAGACCCAGTACTTC. The rearrangement joins TRBV5-1 to TRBJ2-5; TRBD2 agrees at 11 bases. CDR1 and CDR2 (germline): SGHRS, YFSETQ. V lost 4 bases, J lost 5 bases, and 7 bases stayed unmatched. The CDR3 covers 15 residues.

V is TRBV12-3 or TRBV12-4 and J is TRBJ2-3; D gene ambiguous. Trimming took off 7 bases at V and 5 bases at J, with 10 bases between the two ends. CDR3 size: 12 residues. CDR3 sequence: CASTSRRDTQYF. The CDR3 DNA reads as TGTGCCAGCACCTCACGGAGAGATACGCAGTATTTT.

The chain uses TRBV3-1 (or the pseudogene TRBV3-2) and TRBJ2-7; 8 nucleotides agree with TRBD1. Trimming removed 2 bases from V and 5 bases from J; junction bases left unmatched: 8. Germline values: CDR1 LGHDT, CDR2 YNNKEL (reference sequence). This CDR3 contains 15 residues. CDR3 protein: CASSQSAGGFHEQYF. CDR3 DNA sequence: TGTGCCAGCAGCCAAAGTGCAGGGGGCTTCCACGAGCAGTACTTC.

V is TRBV27 and J is TRBJ1-5; TRBD1 is a possible D gene (6 bases). Deletions cut 1 base from V and 4 bases from J, with 11 bases between. From germline, CDR1 is MNHEY and CDR2 SMNVEV (reference sequence). The CDR3 extends over 15 amino acids. In DNA, the CDR3 is TGTGCCAGCAGTTTATTAGGGGGTAGTAATCAGCCCCAGCATTTT. Translated, it gives CASSLLGGSNQPQHF.

Turning to this clone: At one of its ends the junction is not consistent with the germline gene, which may arise from a read error. This rearrangement joins TRBV7-2 to TRBJ2-7, with TRBD1 matching 8 bases. The germline gives CDR1 SGHTA, CDR2 FQGNSA. The CDR3 consists of 15 residues. The CDR3 DNA follows: TGTGCCAGCAGCCTAGCAGGGGGCGTTTTCTACGAGCAGTACTTC. Amino acid sequence: CASSLAGGVFYEQYF. The entire variable domain, with the rest obtained from reference TRBV7-2 and TRBJ2-7, is as follows: GAGVSQSPSNKVTEKGKDVELRCDPISGHTALYWYRQSLGQGLEFLIYFQGNSAPDKSGLPSDRFSAERTGGSVSTLTIQRTQQEDSAVYLCASSLAGGVFYEQYFGPGTRLTVT.

The V and J genes are TRBV27 and TRBJ2-5; TRBD2 agrees at 14 bases. Germline-derived CDR1 and CDR2 are MNHEY and SMNVEV (reference sequence). With 5 bases clipped from V and 4 bases from J, the junction kept 12 bases outside the gene matches. The CDR3 is 18 amino acids. CDR3 DNA: TGTGCCAGCAGTGTGACTAGCGGGGGGGCCTTCTTTTTAGAGACCCAGTACTTC. Translating it yields CASSVTSGGAFFLETQYF.

This chain links TRBV5-4 with TRBJ2-1, with 9 bases lining up with TRBD1. Trimming cost V 4 bases and J 8 bases; bases outside gene matches: 7. The CDR3 is made up of 14 amino acids. Germline loops: CDR1 SGHNT, CDR2 YYREEE (reference sequence). The CDR3 bases are TGTGCCAGCAGCCCGGACAGGGGTCCAGATGAGCAGTTCTTC. Its protein is CASSPDRGPDEQFF. The full variable domain, in which reference TRBV5-4 and TRBJ2-1 provide the parts outside the CDR3, is ETGVTQSPTHLIKTRGQQVTLRCSSQSGHNTVSWYQQALGQGPQFIFQYYREEENGRGNFPPRFSGLQFPNYSSELNVNALELDDSALYLCASSPDRGPDEQFFGPGTRLTVL.

The chain joins TRBV2 to TRBJ1-2; 9 bases fit TRBD1. This CDR3 has 14 amino acids. The germline V gene encodes CDR1 SNHLY and CDR2 FYNNEI. Trimming at V came to 5 bases and at J to 6 bases, leaving 7 bases not matched to a gene. The CDR3 DNA reads TGTGCCAGCAGTCCGGGACAGGGAGGTCATGGCTACACCTTC. It encodes CASSPGQGGHGYTF.

The table lists this clone with a few counts. V gene TRBV15 combines with J gene TRBJ1-2, with 8 bases fitting TRBD1. After removal of 3 bases from V and 8 bases from J, the junction contained 5 bases not matched to a gene. The germline gives CDR1 LNHNV, CDR2 YYDKDF (reference sequence). This CDR3 comprises 13 residues. CDR3 DNA sequence: TGTGCCACCAGCAGTCAGGGGGCCGGCGGCTACACCTTC. This translates into CATSSQGAGGYTF.

The chain carries TRBV6-5 and TRBJ2-3; 9 bases match TRBD2. The CDR3 consists of 16 residues. Germline CDR1 MNHEY, CDR2 SVGAGI. V trimming: 2 bases; J trimming: 0 bases; junction bases outside the gene matches: 3. DNA of the CDR3: TGTGCCAGCAGTTACGTAGCGGGGGTTAGCACAGATACGCAGTATTTT. This gives the protein CASSYVAGVSTDTQYF.

This chain connects TRBV5-1 to TRBJ1-1; D possibly corresponds to TRBD1 (6 bases). Germline values: CDR1 SGHRS, CDR2 YFSETQ. V was trimmed by 0 bases and J by 5 bases, leaving 11 bases between them. The length of the CDR3 is 14 residues. The CDR3 DNA sequence: TGCGCCAGCAGCTTGGGCCAGGGGCGGACTGAAGCTTTCTTT. Translation: CASSLGQGRTEAFF.